This T cell receptor beta chain was retrieved from a study of cytomegalovirus exposure and HLA in healthy donors. Study observations and caveats: The authors later found TCR association rates varying by HLA locus, with DRB1 most and HLA-C fewest.

PCR was performed using 60 Vbeta and 13 Jbeta primers. Clones were sequenced by immunoSEQ multiplex PCR, and TCRdb holds only the in-frame ones, with some missing. The table lists roughly 100,000 clones, roughly four fifths of them singletons, with 3.5% to 4% in the top ten. A word on this clone: Its antigen is undetermined.

Trimming removed 3 bases at V and 4 bases at J, with 5 bases between. CDR1 is SNHLY and CDR2 is FYNNEI in the germline V gene. CDR3 length: 12 residues. Sequences were obtained from PBMCs. J is TRBJ2-3 and V is TRBV2; D is ambiguous. The clonotype originates from a man between 60 and 75 years old in good health and CMV-seronegative. DNA for the CDR3: TGTGCCAGCAGTGAGCGCCCAGATACGCAGTATTTT. Translation: CASSERPDTQYF.